This T cell receptor (beta chain) is drawn from a study of patients and donors after allogeneic stem cell transplantation. TCRdb reprocessed the RT-PCR reads with MiXCR, giving one entry per CDR3 protein. Among approximately 170,000 distinct CDR3 sequences listed, 30% were seen once. The CDR3 sequence is 15 residues long. V was clipped by 3 bases and J by 7 bases; unmatched bases: 12. Germline lookup yields CDR1 ENHRY and CDR2 SYGVKD. Material for sequencing was blood, either unsorted or a sorted T cell fraction (not recorded which). This TCR was recovered from a human donor who was either an allogeneic HSCT recipient or a stem cell or donor lymphocyte infusion donor (not recorded which). It is not recorded whose cells these are; they may come from a transplant donor. The J gene is TRBJ2-7, the V gene TRBV10-3, with 7 bases aligning to TRBD2. CDR3 coding DNA: TGTGCCATCAGTGAAGGCGGGAGACGGGCTGGGGAGCAGTACTTC. Protein sequence: CAISEGGRRAGEQYF.